A selection of T cell receptor beta chains follows, all from one sample in a study of blood T cell repertoires in COVID-19. Sequenced by immunoSEQ multiplex PCR; TCRdb stores in-frame clones only, minus some. This repertoire shows 400,000 or so clones, 88% found once; its top ten account for around 2.1%. Sequenced sample: PBMCs or T cells enriched from blood (not recorded which). The receptors originated from a middle-aged woman with acute COVID-19. CDR3s leave out the opening cysteine and the closing phenylalanine or tryptophan. Each record gives: V gene, clone size, J gene, CDR3 length, CDR3 protein. Where a row states a size, it is once, few, many or the class of an expanded clone; other rows omit it.

TRBV27	once	TRBJ1-1	13	ASSLGFLGNTEAF
TRBV2	once	TRBJ2-1	12	ASRGEVSYNEQF
TRBV7-2	NA	TRBJ2-7	13	ASSWDGLLSYEQY
TRBV19	once	TRBJ1-2	12	ASSVWHRDYGYT
TRBV5-1	NA	TRBJ2-7	11	ASRRTGGGEQY
TRBV29-1	NA	TRBJ1-2	10	SVPSTAGGYT
TRBV7-2	NA	TRBJ1-2	13	ASSAGQGSGYGYT
TRBV19	NA	TRBJ1-6	15	ASSTGGTLRSNSPLH
TRBV11-2	NA	TRBJ2-5	12	ASSFSTSKETQY
TRBV14	NA	TRBJ1-1	17	ASSQDILKYFTGVTEAF
TRBV11-3	once	TRBJ2-1	13	ASSSRHSSYNEQF
TRBV2	once	TRBJ1-4	16	ASRTGQGRKFTNEKLF
TRBV7-9	NA	TRBJ2-3	13	ASSPFYGREDTQY
TRBV19	NA	TRBJ2-1	15	ASSIVELDRGHNEQF
TRBV18	NA	TRBJ2-3	11	ASSPSYTDTQY
TRBV10-3	NA	TRBJ1-2	11	AISRTGDYGYT
TRBV7-6	NA	TRBJ1-3	14	ASSLGQALSGNTIY
TRBV18	NA	TRBJ1-2	13	ASSPLTVTGVGYT
TRBV6-5	NA	TRBJ1-1	11	ASRATRDTEAF
TRBV2	NA	TRBJ1-5	12	ASSRSGSSQPQH
TRBV6-5	NA	TRBJ1-1	11	ASSYSRQSEAF
TRBV5-1	NA	TRBJ1-2	13	ASSLVTGGNYGYT
TRBV7-2	NA	TRBJ2-5	13	ASSWNGGGQETQY
TRBV5-1	once	TRBJ2-7	10	ASSTTGNEQY
TRBV15	NA	TRBJ2-3	16	ATSRDPAGGGAVDTQY
TRBV9	NA	TRBJ2-1	10	ASSVTAGEQF
TRBV6-5	NA	TRBJ1-1	13	ASSYYGEMNTEAF
TRBV3-1/TRBV3-2	NA	TRBJ1-3	12	ASSQAGVGNTIY
TRBV6-1	NA	TRBJ2-1	11	ASSEGHSNEQF
TRBV19	NA	TRBJ2-2	12	ASISGGGTGELF
TRBV6-5	NA	TRBJ1-5	12	ASSLGQLNQPQH
TRBV2	NA	TRBJ2-2	13	ASSSGGFSTGELF
TRBV19	NA	TRBJ1-6	14	ASSILGLHRNSPLH
TRBV27	NA	TRBJ2-1	10	ASRDRGNEQF
TRBV27	NA	TRBJ2-1	11	ASSRTGPYEQF
TRBV18	NA	TRBJ2-1	12	ASSPTFGWNEQF
TRBV11-3	NA	TRBJ2-7	10	ASRREGGEQY
TRBV19	NA	TRBJ1-1	10	ASSTYRGPAF
TRBV11-3	NA	TRBJ2-5	13	ASSFSGGTQETQY
TRBV23-1	NA	TRBJ1-5	17	ASSQSKHRSTGGNQPQH
TRBV7-9	NA	TRBJ1-6	14	ASSLEPTGLSSPLH
TRBV10-3	NA	TRBJ2-2	13	AISRDSTITGELF
TRBV19	NA	TRBJ1-3	16	ASSQGVGQGASGNTIY
TRBV21-1	NA	TRBJ1-3	14	ASSNDRVSSGNTIY
TRBV7-2	NA	TRBJ1-2	13	ASSLATWEMNGYT
TRBV7-7	NA	TRBJ1-5	13	ASSPEGRSNQPQH